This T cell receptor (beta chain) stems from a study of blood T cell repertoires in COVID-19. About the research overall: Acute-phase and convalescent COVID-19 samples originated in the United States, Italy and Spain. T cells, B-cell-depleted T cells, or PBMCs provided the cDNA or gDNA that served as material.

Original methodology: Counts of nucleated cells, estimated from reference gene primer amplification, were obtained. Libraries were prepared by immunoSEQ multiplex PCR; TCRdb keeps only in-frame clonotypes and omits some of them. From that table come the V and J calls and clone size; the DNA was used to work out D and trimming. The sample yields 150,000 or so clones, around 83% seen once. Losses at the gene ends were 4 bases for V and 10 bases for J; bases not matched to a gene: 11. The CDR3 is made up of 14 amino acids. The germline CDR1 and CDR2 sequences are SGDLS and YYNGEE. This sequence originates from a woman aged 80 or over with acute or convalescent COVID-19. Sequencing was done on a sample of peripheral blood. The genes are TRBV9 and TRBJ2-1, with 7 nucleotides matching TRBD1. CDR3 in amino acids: CASSPTRGPQEQFF. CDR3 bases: TGTGCCAGCAGCCCGACGAGGGGGCCCCAGGAGCAGTTCTTC.